Included here is one TCR beta chain sequence, with context. As yet, its antigen is unknown. V was shortened by 7 bases and J by 5 bases, with 15 bases between the two germline ends. The CDR3 covers 13 residues. This specimen belongs to a study of post-analysis software for immune sequencing data. Across the whole study: Clinical courses comprised relapsing-remitting, secondary progressive and progressive-relapsing multiple sclerosis.

Carried by the TCR beta cDNA libraries were unique molecular identifiers. From around 0.96 to 9.9 million T cells, 400,000 to 550,000 cDNA molecules were obtained. TCRdb reanalysed the PCR reads using MiXCR and keeps one entry per CDR3 protein. Among roughly 600,000 distinct CDR3 sequences listed, 40% to 50% were seen once. Study results and limitations: In patients, four to six TRBV segments were more frequent than in controls, with TRBV5-6, TRBV5-1 and TRBV20-1 among them.

Sequenced material: blood. The chain uses TRBV12-3 or TRBV12-4 and TRBJ2-7; a weak D match, TRBD2 (6 bases). The sequence was obtained from a girl aged 5-17 years with multiple sclerosis. In nucleotides, the CDR3 is TGTGCCAGCAATTCGGGGGTTTGGAACGAGCAGTACTTC. This translates into CASNSGVWNEQYF.